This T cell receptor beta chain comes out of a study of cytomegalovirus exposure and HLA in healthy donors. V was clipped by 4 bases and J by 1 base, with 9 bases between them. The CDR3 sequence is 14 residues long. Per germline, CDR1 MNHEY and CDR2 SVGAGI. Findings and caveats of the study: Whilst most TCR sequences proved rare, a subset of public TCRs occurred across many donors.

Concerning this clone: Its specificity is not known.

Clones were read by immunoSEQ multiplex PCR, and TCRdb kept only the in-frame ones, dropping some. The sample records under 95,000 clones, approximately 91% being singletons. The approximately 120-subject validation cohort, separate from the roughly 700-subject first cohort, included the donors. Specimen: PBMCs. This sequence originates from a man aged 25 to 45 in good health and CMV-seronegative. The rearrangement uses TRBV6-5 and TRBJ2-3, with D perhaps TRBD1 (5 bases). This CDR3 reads CASSLIGGTDTQYF. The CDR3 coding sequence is TGTGCCAGCAGTTTAATAGGGGGCACAGATACGCAGTATTTT.